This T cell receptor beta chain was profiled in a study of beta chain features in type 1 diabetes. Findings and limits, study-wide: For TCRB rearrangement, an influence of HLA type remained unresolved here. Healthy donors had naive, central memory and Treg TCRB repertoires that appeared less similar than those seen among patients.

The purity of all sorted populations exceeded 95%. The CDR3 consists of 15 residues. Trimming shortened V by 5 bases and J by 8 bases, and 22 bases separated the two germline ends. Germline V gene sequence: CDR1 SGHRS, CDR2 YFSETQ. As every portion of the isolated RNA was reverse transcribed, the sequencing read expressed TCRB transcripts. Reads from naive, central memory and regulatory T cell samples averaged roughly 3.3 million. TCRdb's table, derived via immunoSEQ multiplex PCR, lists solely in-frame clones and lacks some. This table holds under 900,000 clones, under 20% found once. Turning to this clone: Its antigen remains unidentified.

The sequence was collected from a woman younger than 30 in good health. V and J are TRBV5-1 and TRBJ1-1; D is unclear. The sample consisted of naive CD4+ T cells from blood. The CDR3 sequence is CASRGSLSVTGEAFF. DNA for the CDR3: TGCGCCAGCAGGGGGAGCCTAAGTGTGACCGGGGAAGCTTTCTTT.